This T cell receptor beta chain was obtained from a study of molecular identifiers for immune sequencing clone quantification. TCRdb redid the calling of the PCR reads with MiXCR, one entry per CDR3 protein. The sample records under 600,000 distinct CDR3 sequences, about 25% being singletons. Based on a CD8+CD4-CCR7+CD45RA+ profile, naive CD8 T cells were sorted. In germline, CDR1 is SNHLY, CDR2 FYNNEI. V was pared by 9 bases and J by 4 bases, with 18 bases between. The CDR3 is made up of 14 amino acids. This clonotype was counted at least ten times. The receptor was derived from a human donor in good health. Some libraries in this study had Jurkat cell RNA spiked in. Material for sequencing was naive CD8+ T cells from blood, with Jurkat cell RNA spiked in. Stated subset: FACS-sorted CD8+CD4-CCR7+CD45RA+ naive T cells. The V and J genes are TRBV2 and TRBJ1-2; D possibly corresponds to TRBD1 (5 bases). The CDR3 DNA follows: TGTGCCAGGGGGGTCGAGCGCTACGGCTATGGCTACACCTTC. It specifies CARGVERYGYGYTF. Full variable domain (outside the CDR3, taken from reference TRBV2 and TRBJ1-2): EPEVTQTPSHQVTQMGQEVILRCVPISNHLYFYWYRQILGQKVEFLVSFYNNEISEKSEIFDDQFSVERPDGSNFTLKIRSTKLEDSAMYFCARGVERYGYGYTFGSGTRLTVV.